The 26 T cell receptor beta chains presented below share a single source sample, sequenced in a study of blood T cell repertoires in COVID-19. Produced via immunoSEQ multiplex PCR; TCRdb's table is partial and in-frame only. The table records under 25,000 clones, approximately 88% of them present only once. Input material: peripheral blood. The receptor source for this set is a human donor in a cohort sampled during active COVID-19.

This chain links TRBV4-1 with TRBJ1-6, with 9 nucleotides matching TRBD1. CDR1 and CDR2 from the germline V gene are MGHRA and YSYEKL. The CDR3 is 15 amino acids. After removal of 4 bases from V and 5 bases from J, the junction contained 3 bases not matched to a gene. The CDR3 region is CASSPGQGDNSPLHF. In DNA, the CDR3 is TGCGCCAGCAGCCCGGGACAGGGTGATAATTCACCCCTCCACTTT.

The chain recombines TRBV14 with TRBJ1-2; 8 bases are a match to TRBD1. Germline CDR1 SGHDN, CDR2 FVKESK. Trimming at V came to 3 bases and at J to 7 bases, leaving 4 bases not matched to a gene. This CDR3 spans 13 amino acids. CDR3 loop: CASSQQGASGYTF. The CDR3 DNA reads TGTGCCAGCAGCCAGCAGGGGGCTAGTGGCTACACCTTC.

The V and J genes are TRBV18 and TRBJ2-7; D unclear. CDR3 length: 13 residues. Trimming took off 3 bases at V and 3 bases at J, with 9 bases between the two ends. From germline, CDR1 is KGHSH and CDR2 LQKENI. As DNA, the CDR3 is TGTGCCAGCTCACCCGACTCATTCTACGAGCAGTACTTC. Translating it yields CASSPDSFYEQYF.

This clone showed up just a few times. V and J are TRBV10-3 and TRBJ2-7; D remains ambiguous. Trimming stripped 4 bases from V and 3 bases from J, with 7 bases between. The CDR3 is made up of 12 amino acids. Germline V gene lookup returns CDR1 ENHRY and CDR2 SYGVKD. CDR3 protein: CAISGRRYEQYF. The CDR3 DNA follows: TGTGCCATCAGTGGGCGGCGCTACGAGCAGTACTTC.

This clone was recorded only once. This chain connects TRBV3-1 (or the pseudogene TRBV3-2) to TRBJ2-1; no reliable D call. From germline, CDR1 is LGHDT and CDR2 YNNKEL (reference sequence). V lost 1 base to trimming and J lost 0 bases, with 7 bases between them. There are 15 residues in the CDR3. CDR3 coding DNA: TGTGCCAGCAGCCAAGGCGTAACCTCCTACAATGAGCAGTTCTTC. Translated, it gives CASSQGVTSYNEQFF.

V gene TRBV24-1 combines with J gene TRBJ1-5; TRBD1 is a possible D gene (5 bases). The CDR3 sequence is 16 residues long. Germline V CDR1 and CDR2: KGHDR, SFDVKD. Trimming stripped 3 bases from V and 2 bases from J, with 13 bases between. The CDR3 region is CATSDRRGRGNQPQHF. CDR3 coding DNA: TGTGCCACCAGTGATAGGAGGGGACGGGGCAATCAGCCCCAGCATTTT.

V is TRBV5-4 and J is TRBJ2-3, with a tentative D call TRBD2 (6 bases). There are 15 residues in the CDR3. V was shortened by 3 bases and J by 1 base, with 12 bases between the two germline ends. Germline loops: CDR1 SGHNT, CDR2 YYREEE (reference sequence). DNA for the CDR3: TGTGCCAGCAGCTCCTCACCTAGCGGCACAGATACGCAGTATTTT. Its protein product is CASSSSPSGTDTQYF. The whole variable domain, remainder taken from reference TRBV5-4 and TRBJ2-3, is ETGVTQSPTHLIKTRGQQVTLRCSSQSGHNTVSWYQQALGQGPQFIFQYYREEENGRGNFPPRFSGLQFPNYSSELNVNALELDDSALYLCASSSSPSGTDTQYFGPGTRLTVL.

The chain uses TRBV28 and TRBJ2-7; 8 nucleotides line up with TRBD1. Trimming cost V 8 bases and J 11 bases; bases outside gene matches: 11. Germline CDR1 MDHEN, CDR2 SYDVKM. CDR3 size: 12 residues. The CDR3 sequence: CASGQGKLEEYF. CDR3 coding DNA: TGTGCCAGCGGACAGGGTAAACTAGAGGAGTACTTC.

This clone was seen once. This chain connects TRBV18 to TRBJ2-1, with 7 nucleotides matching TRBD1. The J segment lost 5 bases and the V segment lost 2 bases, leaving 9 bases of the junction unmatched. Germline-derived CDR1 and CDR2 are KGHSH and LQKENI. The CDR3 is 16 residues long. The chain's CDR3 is CASSPAAGGMNNEQFF. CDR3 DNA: TGTGCCAGCTCACCAGCAGCAGGGGGTATGAACAATGAGCAGTTCTTC.

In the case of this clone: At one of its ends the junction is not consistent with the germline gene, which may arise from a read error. The CDR3 DNA reads TGTGCCAGCAGCTTTGGGCCGGAGGGGAATTTT. It is translated as CASSFGPEGNF. This chain links TRBV5-6 with TRBJ2-3; tentatively, D is TRBD2 (6 bases). CDR3 length equals 11 residues. Germline V gene sequence: CDR1 SGHDT, CDR2 YYEEEE.

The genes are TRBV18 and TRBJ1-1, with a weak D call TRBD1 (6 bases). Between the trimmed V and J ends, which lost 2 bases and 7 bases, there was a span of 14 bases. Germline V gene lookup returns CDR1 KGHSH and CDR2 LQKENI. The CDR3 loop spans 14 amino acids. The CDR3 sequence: CASSPGQRVNEAFF. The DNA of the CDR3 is TGTGCCAGCTCACCAGGACAGCGCGTTAATGAAGCTTTCTTT.

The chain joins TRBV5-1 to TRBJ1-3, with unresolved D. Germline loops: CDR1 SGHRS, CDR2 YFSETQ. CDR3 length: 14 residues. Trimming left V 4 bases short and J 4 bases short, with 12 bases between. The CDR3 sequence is CASSDLPQGNTIYF. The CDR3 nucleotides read TGCGCCAGCAGCGACTTACCTCAGGGAAACACCATATATTTT. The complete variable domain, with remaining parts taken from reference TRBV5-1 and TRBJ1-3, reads KAGVTQTPRYLIKTRGQQVTLSCSPISGHRSVSWYQQTPGQGLQFLFEYFSETQRNKGNFPGRFSGRQFSNSRSEMNVSTLELGDSALYLCASSDLPQGNTIYFGEGSWLTVV.

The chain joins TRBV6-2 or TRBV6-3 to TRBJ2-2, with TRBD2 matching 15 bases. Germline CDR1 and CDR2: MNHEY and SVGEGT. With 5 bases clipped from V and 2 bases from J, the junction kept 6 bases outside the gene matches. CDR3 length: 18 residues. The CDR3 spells CASSRTSGRADNTGELFF. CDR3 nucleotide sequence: TGTGCCAGCAGTCGGACTAGCGGGAGGGCCGACAACACCGGGGAGCTGTTTTTT.

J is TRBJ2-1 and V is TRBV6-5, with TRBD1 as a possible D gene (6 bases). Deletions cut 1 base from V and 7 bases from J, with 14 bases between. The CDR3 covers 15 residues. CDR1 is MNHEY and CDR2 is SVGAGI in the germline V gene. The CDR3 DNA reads TGTGCCAGCAGTTACTTGTCCCTAGGGGGTAATGAGCAGTTCTTC. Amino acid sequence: CASSYLSLGGNEQFF.

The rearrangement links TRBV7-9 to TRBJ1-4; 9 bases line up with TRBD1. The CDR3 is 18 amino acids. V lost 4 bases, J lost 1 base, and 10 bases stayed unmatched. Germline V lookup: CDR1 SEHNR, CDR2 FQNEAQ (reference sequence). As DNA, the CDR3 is TGTGCCAGCAGCTCCGGGGAGGGACAGGGCGAAACTAATGAAAAACTGTTTTTT. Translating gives CASSSGEGQGETNEKLFF.

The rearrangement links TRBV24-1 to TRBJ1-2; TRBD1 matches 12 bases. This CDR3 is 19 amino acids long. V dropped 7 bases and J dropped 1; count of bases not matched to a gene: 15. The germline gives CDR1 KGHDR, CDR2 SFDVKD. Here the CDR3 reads CATSPNPGQGAADNYGYTF. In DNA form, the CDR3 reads TGTGCCACCAGCCCTAACCCGGGACAGGGGGCGGCTGATAACTATGGCTACACCTTC.

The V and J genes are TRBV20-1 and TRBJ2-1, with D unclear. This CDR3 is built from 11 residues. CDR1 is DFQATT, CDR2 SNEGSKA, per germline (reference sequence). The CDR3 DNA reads TGCAGCTCCCCCGGGTACAATGAGCAGTTCTTC. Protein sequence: CSSPGYNEQFF.

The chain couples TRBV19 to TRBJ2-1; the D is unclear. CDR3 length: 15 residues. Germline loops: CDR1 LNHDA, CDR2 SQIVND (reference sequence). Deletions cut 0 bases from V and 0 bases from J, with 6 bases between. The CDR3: CASSIDSSSYNEQFF. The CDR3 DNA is TGTGCCAGTAGTATAGATTCGAGCTCCTACAATGAGCAGTTCTTC.

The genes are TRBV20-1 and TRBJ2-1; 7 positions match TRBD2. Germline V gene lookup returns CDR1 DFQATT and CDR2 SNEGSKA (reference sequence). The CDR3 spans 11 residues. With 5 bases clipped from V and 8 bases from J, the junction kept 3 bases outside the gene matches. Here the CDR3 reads CSAASGHEQFF. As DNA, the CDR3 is TGCAGTGCTGCTAGCGGACATGAGCAGTTCTTC.

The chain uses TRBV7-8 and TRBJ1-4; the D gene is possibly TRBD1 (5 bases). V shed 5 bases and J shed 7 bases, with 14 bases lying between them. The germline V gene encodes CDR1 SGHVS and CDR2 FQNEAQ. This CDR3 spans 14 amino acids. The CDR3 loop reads CASSGAGLGEKLFF. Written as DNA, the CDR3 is TGTGCCAGCAGCGGGGCAGGTCTGGGTGAAAAACTGTTTTTT. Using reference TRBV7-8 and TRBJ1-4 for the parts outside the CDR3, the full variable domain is GAGVSQSPRYKVAKRGQDVALRCDPISGHVSLFWYQQALGQGPEFLTYFQNEAQLDKSGLPSDRFFAERPEGSVSTLKIQRTQQEDSAVYLCASSGAGLGEKLFFGSGTQLSVL.

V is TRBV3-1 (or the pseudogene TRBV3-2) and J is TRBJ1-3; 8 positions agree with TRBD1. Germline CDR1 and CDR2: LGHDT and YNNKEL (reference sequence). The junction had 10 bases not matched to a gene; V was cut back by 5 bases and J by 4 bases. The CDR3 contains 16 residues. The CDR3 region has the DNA TGTGCCAGCAGCTTCTCTCAGGGGGCGCGGGGAAACACCATATATTTT. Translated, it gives CASSFSQGARGNTIYF.

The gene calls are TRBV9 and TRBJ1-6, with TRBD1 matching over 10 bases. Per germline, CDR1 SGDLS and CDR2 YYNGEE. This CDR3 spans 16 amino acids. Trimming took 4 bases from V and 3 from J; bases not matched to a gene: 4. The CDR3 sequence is CASSTGQGGYNSPLHF. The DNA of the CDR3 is TGTGCCAGCAGCACCGGACAGGGGGGCTATAATTCACCCCTCCACTTT.

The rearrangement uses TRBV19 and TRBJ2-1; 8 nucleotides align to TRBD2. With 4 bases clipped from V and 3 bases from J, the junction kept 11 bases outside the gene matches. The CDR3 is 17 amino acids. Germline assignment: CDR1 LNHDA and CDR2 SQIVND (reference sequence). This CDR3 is CASSTNPGTRVYNEQFF. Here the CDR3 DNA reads TGTGCCAGTAGTACCAACCCCGGGACTAGGGTCTACAATGAGCAGTTCTTC.

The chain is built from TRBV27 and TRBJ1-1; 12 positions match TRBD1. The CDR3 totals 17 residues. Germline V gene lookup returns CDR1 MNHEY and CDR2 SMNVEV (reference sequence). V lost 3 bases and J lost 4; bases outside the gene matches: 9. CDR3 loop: CASSFLGTGGMVTEAFF. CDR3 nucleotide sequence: TGTGCCAGCAGTTTTCTAGGGACAGGGGGCATGGTCACTGAAGCTTTCTTT.

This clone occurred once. The CDR3 is CASRGETQYF. CDR3 sequence (DNA): TGTGCCAGCCGAGGGGAGACCCAGTACTTC. V and J are TRBV6-6 and TRBJ2-5; a weak D match, TRBD2 (5 bases). In germline, CDR1 is MNHNY, CDR2 SVGAGI (reference sequence). This CDR3 comprises 10 residues. Trimming took 8 bases from V and 5 from J, leaving 6 bases between them.

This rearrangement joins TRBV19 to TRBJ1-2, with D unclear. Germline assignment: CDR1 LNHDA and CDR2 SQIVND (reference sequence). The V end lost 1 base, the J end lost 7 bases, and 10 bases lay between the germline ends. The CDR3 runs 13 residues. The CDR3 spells CASSIVRGFGYTF. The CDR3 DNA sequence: TGTGCCAGTAGTATAGTCAGAGGATTTGGCTACACCTTC.